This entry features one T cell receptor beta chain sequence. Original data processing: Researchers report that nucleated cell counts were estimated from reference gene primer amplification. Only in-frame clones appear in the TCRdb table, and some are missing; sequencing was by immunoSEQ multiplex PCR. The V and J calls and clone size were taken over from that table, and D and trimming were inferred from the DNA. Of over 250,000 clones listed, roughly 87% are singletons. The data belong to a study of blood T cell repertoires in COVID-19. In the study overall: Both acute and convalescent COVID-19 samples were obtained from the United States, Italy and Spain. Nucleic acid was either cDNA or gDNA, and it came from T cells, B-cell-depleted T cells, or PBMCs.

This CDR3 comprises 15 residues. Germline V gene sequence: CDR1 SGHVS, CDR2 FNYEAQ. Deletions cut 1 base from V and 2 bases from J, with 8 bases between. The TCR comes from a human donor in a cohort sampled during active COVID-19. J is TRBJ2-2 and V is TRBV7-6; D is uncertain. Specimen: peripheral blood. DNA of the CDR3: TGTGCCAGCAGCTTAGTTGACACTAACACCGGGGAGCTGTTTTTT. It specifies CASSLVDTNTGELFF.